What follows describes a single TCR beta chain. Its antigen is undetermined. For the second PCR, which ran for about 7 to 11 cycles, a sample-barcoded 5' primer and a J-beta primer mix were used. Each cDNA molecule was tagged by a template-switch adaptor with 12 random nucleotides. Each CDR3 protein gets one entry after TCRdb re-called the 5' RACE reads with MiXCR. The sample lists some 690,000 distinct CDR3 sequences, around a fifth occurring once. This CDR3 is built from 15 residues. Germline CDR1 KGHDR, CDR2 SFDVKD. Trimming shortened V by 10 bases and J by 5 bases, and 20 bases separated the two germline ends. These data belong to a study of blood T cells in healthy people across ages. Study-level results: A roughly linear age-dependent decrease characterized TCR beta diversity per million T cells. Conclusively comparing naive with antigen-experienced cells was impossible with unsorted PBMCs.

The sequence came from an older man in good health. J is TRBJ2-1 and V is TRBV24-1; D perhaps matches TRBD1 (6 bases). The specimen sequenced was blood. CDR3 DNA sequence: TGTGCCACTAGCCGACCGGGACACCAAGACAATGAGCAGTTCTTC. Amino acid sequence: CATSRPGHQDNEQFF.